This T cell receptor (beta chain) stems from a study of identical twins. Concerning this clonotype itself: Its antigen is not known.

V was shortened by 0 bases and J by 1 base, with 6 bases between the two germline ends. The germline CDR1 and CDR2 sequences are SGHTA and FQGTGA. The CDR3 has 15 amino acids. Study-wide results and caveats: The study found excess low generation probability among twin-shared out-of-frame alpha sequences. Memory repertoires showed no such pattern, whereas abundant cord blood beta clonotypes carried fewer insertions. Conclusions came from cross-sectional statistical analysis, not from following the same donors.

Template switching added a universal primer binding site, and final cDNA carried unique molecular identifiers. From the 5' RACE reads, TCRdb called clonotypes with MiXCR, one entry per CDR3 protein. There are about 280,000 distinct CDR3 sequences in the sample; more than 6.5% occur only once, and less than 2.5% lies in the top ten. These data were likewise used in another study, on yellow fever vaccine responses in identical twins.

This TCR came from a woman between 18 and 29 years old in good health. Sequencing was carried out using memory (CD45RO+) T cells sorted from blood. The J gene is TRBJ2-2, the V gene TRBV7-3; a possible D gene is TRBD2 (6 bases). The CDR3 region is CASSLTGGNTGELFF. The DNA of the CDR3 is TGTGCCAGCAGCTTAACGGGGGGGAACACCGGGGAGCTGTTTTTT.